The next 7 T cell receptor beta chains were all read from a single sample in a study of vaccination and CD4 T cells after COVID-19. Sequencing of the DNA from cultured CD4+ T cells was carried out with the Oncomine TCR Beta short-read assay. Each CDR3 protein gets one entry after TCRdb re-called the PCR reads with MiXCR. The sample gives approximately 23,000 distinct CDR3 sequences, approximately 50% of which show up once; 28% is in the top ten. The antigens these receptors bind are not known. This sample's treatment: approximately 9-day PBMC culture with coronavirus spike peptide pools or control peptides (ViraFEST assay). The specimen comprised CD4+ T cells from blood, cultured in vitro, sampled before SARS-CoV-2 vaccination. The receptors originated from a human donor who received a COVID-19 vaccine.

CDR3 protein: CASSSGLANVLTF. As DNA, the CDR3 is TGTGCCAGCAGCTCTGGGCTGGCCAACGTCCTGACTTTC. This chain joins TRBV7-3 and TRBJ2-6; D ambiguous. V lost 4 bases and J lost 6, with 7 bases in between. CDR1 SGHTA and CDR2 FQGTGA come from the germline V gene. The CDR3 consists of 13 residues.

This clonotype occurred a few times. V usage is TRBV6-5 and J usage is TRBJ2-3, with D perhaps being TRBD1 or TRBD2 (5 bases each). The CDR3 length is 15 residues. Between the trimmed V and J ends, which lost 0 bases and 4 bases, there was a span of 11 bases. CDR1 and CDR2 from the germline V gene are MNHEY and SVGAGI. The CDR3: CASSYSRGAADTQYF. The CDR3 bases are TGTGCCAGCAGTTACTCTCGAGGGGCGGCAGATACGCAGTATTTT.

The CDR3, as DNA: TGTGCCAGCAGAGATCGCGGGGTCAGCTCCTACGAGCAGTACTTC. As protein: CASRDRGVSSYEQYF. J is TRBJ2-7 and V is TRBV28; tentative D call: TRBD2 (6 bases). CDR1 is MDHEN, CDR2 SYDVKM, per germline. The V gene lost 6 bases and the J gene lost 0 bases, with 15 bases spanning the gap. The CDR3 runs 15 residues.

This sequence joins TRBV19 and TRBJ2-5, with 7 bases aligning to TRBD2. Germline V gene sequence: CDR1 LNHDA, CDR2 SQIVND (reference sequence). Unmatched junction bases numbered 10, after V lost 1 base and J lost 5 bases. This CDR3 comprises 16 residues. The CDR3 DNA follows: TGTGCCAGTAGTATAGGTCTTAGGGGTAGCGGGGAGACCCAGTACTTC. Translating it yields CASSIGLRGSGETQYF.

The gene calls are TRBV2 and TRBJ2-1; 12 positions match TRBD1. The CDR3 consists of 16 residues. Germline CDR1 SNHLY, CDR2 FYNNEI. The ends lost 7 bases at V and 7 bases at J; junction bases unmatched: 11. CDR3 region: CASIQFPGQGANEQFF. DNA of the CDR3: TGTGCCAGCATCCAATTCCCGGGACAGGGGGCAAATGAGCAGTTCTTC.

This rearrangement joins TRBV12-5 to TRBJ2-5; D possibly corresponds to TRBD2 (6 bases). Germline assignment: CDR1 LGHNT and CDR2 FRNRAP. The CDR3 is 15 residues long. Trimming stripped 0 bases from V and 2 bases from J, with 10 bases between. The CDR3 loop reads CASGLVGGEQETQYF. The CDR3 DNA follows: TGTGCTAGTGGTTTGGTAGGAGGGGAGCAAGAGACCCAGTACTTC.

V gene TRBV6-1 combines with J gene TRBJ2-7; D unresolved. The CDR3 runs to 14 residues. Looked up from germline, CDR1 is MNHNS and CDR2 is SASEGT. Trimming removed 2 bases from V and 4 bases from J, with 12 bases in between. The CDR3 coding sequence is TGTGCCAGCAGTGAAAGGCGCGTTCTATACGAGCAGTACTTC. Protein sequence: CASSERRVLYEQYF.